Listed below are T cell receptor beta chains from one sample, sequenced in a study of T cell repertoires in cytomegalovirus infection. The antigens for these receptors are not known. TCRdb analysed the reads with MiXCR anew, one entry per CDR3 protein. The sample yields about 310,000 distinct CDR3 sequences, more than 20% seen once. Here the sequenced sample was cultured PBMCs, taken from culture after CMV antigen stimulation. All receptors come from a human donor in good health (CMV status not recorded). Some clones in this sample may be carry-over from other donors' samples. Both conserved end residues are part of each CDR3. A D gene is named only where the DNA matches it firmly. Not all rows give a size; the values are once, few, many and, for expanded clones, a class.

cdr3_length j_call d_call v_call clone_size cdr3_nt cdr3_aa
14 TRBJ2-1 - TRBV28 many TGTGCCAGCAGCCAACTCATCTCCTACAATGAGCAGTTCTTC CASSQLISYNEQFF
16 TRBJ2-3 TRBD2 TRBV6-5 - TGTGCCAGCAGAGCGGGGACTAGCGCTAGAACAGATACGCAGTATTTT CASRAGTSARTDTQYF
16 TRBJ2-3 - TRBV7-8 many TGTGCCAGCAGCTTAGAAGGGGAATGGGTAGCAGATACGCAGTATTTT CASSLEGEWVADTQYF
19 TRBJ2-3 TRBD1 TRBV7-3 - TGTGCCAGCAGCTTAATGGGGGGACCAGGGGGCGAGGTCACAGATACGCAGTATTTT CASSLMGGPGGEVTDTQYF
12 TRBJ2-1 - TRBV7-8 - TGTGCCAGCAGACTAAAGCGGAATGAGCAGTTCTTC CASRLKRNEQFF
16 TRBJ1-5 TRBD1 TRBV7-2 many TGTGCCAGCAGCTTAGCGCAGGGACAGGGTGGTCAGCCCCAGCATTTT CASSLAQGQGGQPQHF
14 TRBJ2-2 - TRBV20-1 - TGCAGTGCTAGAGATAACTTGAACACCGGGGAGCTGTTTTTT CSARDNLNTGELFF
17 TRBJ2-3 - TRBV12-5 once TGTGCTAGTGGTTTGGTAGTAGCGGCGAAAAACACAGATACGCAGTATTTT CASGLVVAAKNTDTQYF
13 TRBJ2-3 - TRBV10-2 - TGCGCCAGCAGTGAGGGGATCACAGATACGCAGTATTTT CASSEGITDTQYF
14 TRBJ2-7 - TRBV19 few TGTGCCAGTACCCGACAGGCCCCGGGGTACGAGCAGTACTTC CASTRQAPGYEQYF
17 TRBJ2-1 - TRBV7-9 - TGTGCCACCCGGGGTGGGGACGGGCCCGCTTCCTACAATGAGCAGTTCTTC CATRGGDGPASYNEQFF
17 TRBJ2-1 TRBD2 TRBV7-9 - TGTGCCAGCAGTACCCCAGGACTAGCGGATTCCTACAATGAGCAGTTCTTC CASSTPGLADSYNEQFF
17 TRBJ1-1 - TRBV29-1 - TGCAGCGTTGAATCGGGGGTTGGACGGCCTAGGAACACTGAAGCTTTCTTT CSVESGVGRPRNTEAFF
15 TRBJ1-4 - TRBV19 - TGTGCCAGTAGTAACTACAGGGAGGGAGATGAAAAACTGTTTTTT CASSNYREGDEKLFF
15 TRBJ1-4 - TRBV19 once TGTGCCAGTAAGAAAACCCTATCGGCTAATGAAAAACTGTTTTTT CASKKTLSANEKLFF
15 TRBJ1-6 TRBD1 TRBV20-1 - TGCAGTGCTAGAGGCTATCAGGGGGCGCGTTCACCCCTCCACTTT CSARGYQGARSPLHF
17 TRBJ2-5 - TRBV7-6 many TGTGCCAGCAGCTACCCTCTGGGGAGGCAGTTGAAAGAGACCCAGTACTTC CASSYPLGRQLKETQYF
14 TRBJ2-3 TRBD2 TRBV12-3/TRBV12-4 few TGTGCCAGCAGCTATAGCGGGAGCGCAGATACGCAGTATTTT CASSYSGSADTQYF
15 TRBJ2-1 - TRBV3-1 few TGTGCCAGCAGGGGTTCTAGGATAGCCAACAATGAGCAGTTCTTC CASRGSRIANNEQFF
16 TRBJ1-1 - TRBV7-9 - TGTGCCAGCAGCTCCCGGCGAGGGGTCCTGAACACTGAAGCTTTCTTT CASSSRRGVLNTEAFF
18 TRBJ2-2 TRBD2 TRBV7-8 - TGTGCCAGCAGCTTAGGCGCTAGCGGGAGGACAAACACCGGGGAGCTGTTTTTT CASSLGASGRTNTGELFF
16 TRBJ2-5 TRBD1 TRBV6-1 few TGTGCCAGCAGTCCCGCCGGGACAGGGGGGATGGAGACCCAGTACTTC CASSPAGTGGMETQYF
19 TRBJ2-1 - TRBV4-1 - TGCGCCAGCAGCCCGGGATTTGTTGCCGGAGGCCCTACCGGCGGTGAGCAGTTCTTC CASSPGFVAGGPTGGEQFF
16 TRBJ2-1 - TRBV20-1 - TGCAGTGCCTCGAGGGCGGGACTTTCTTGGAGGAATGAGCAGTTCTTC CSASRAGLSWRNEQFF
13 TRBJ1-2 TRBD1 TRBV12-3/TRBV12-4 - TGTGCCAGCAGTGCCACAGGGGGATGGGGCTACACCTTC CASSATGGWGYTF
12 TRBJ2-3 - TRBV7-2 many TGTGCCAGCAGCCCATGGGCAGATACGCAGTATTTT CASSPWADTQYF
13 TRBJ2-7 - TRBV29-1 few TGCAGCGTTGCCGGACAGGAGGGCTACGAGCAGTACTTC CSVAGQEGYEQYF
12 TRBJ1-1 - TRBV29-1 few TGCAGCGTTCACTGGCCTGATCCTGAAGCTTTCTTT CSVHWPDPEAFF
14 TRBJ1-1 - TRBV12-3/TRBV12-4 few TGTGCCAGCAGTTCGGCCGGGGAGAGGACTGAAGCTTTCTTT CASSSAGERTEAFF
15 TRBJ1-4 - TRBV11-2 - TGTGCCAGCAGCAACTATGGGGTTGGTGAGGAAAAACTGTTTTTT CASSNYGVGEEKLFF
11 TRBJ2-1 TRBD1 TRBV7-2 - TGTGCCAGCAGACAGGGGAATGAGCAGTTCTTC CASRQGNEQFF
13 TRBJ1-1 - TRBV6-2/TRBV6-3 - TGTGCCAGCAGAGAATTCAGAGGGACTGAAGCTTTCTTT CASREFRGTEAFF
18 TRBJ2-1 - TRBV7-2 many TGTGCCAGCAGCTTAGTGACCCCGGGGGACTTCTCCTACAATGAGCAGTTCTTC CASSLVTPGDFSYNEQFF
15 TRBJ2-1 - TRBV11-3 few TGTGCCAGCAGCTTGAGGGGACAACTCTACAATGAGCAGTTCTTC CASSLRGQLYNEQFF
16 TRBJ2-1 TRBD2 TRBV4-2 few TGTGCCAGCAGCCAAGATGGGACTAGCGGATACAATGAGCAGTTCTTC CASSQDGTSGYNEQFF
15 TRBJ1-1 - TRBV6-2/TRBV6-3 - TGTGCCAGCAGTACGGTACAGGGATGGAACACTGAAGCTTTCTTT CASSTVQGWNTEAFF
15 TRBJ1-2 TRBD1 TRBV7-2 many TGTGCCAGCAGCTTATCTAGACAGGGGGCGCGAGGCTACACCTTC CASSLSRQGARGYTF
15 TRBJ2-3 TRBD2 TRBV5-1 - TGCGCCAGCAGGACACTAGCGGGATCACCAGATACGCAGTATTTT CASRTLAGSPDTQYF
18 TRBJ2-3 - TRBV7-2 many TGTGCCAGCAGCTTACGTGGGAACTACGGACTGAGCACAGATACGCAGTATTTT CASSLRGNYGLSTDTQYF
14 TRBJ1-1 - TRBV11-1 many TGTGCCAGCAGCTTCGGGGGGAGGAACACTGAAGCTTTCTTT CASSFGGRNTEAFF
11 TRBJ2-3 - TRBV7-2 many TGTGCCAGCAGAATCACAGATACGCAGTATTTT CASRITDTQYF
11 TRBJ2-3 - TRBV7-8 many TGTGCCAGCAGATATGAGGATACGCAGTATTTT CASRYEDTQYF
16 TRBJ2-4 TRBD1 TRBV28 - TGTGCCAGCACCGGGGACAGACAACTAGCCAAAAACATTCAGTACTTC CASTGDRQLAKNIQYF
14 TRBJ2-1 TRBD2 TRBV7-2 many TGTGCCAGCAGCTTGACTAGCGTCTACAATGAGCAGTTCTTC CASSLTSVYNEQFF
12 TRBJ1-5 - TRBV28 - TGTGCCAGCACAACGGGACGGGGGCCCCAGCATTTT CASTTGRGPQHF
13 TRBJ1-4 - TRBV20-1 few TGCAGTGCCCCACTTGGGTCTAATGAAAAACTGTTTTTT CSAPLGSNEKLFF
16 TRBJ1-3 - TRBV12-3/TRBV12-4 - TGTGCCAGCAGACATCGGCAGGGCCGCTCTGGAAACACCATATATTTT CASRHRQGRSGNTIYF
14 TRBJ2-2 - TRBV6-5 - TGTGCCAGCAGTTACCAGCTGGTGACCGGGGAGCTGTTTTTT CASSYQLVTGELFF
13 TRBJ1-2 - TRBV7-2 many TGTGCCAGCAGCCTAAAAAACCCGTATGGCTACACCTTC CASSLKNPYGYTF
14 TRBJ2-1 - TRBV5-6 many TGTGCCAGCAGCCTTCCGGCGGGGATGAATGAGCAGTTCTTC CASSLPAGMNEQFF
16 TRBJ2-7 - TRBV20-1 many TGCAGTGCTAGAGACCAATCCGGACTGGCTGTGTTCGAGCAGTACTTC CSARDQSGLAVFEQYF
16 TRBJ1-1 TRBD1 TRBV20-1 - TGCAGTGCTAGGTCCAGGGGGCGACTTAGGAACACTGAAGCTTTCTTT CSARSRGRLRNTEAFF
16 TRBJ1-4 TRBD1 TRBV5-6 - TGTGCCAGCAGCTCCTCACAGGGGGCAACTAATGAAAAACTGTTTTTT CASSSSQGATNEKLFF
12 TRBJ1-2 - TRBV7-2 many TGTGCCAGCAGCTTAAGACGGGATGGCTACACCTTC CASSLRRDGYTF
14 TRBJ2-5 - TRBV6-5 many TGTGCCAGCAGGGGTCCTAGCGACTACGAGACCCAGTACTTC CASRGPSDYETQYF
15 TRBJ2-2 - TRBV6-4 - TGTGCCAGCACTCCACAGGGAGGCGGCACCGGGGAGCTGTTTTTT CASTPQGGGTGELFF
12 TRBJ2-3 - TRBV7-9 few TGTGCCAGCAGCTCGATATCAGATACGCAGTATTTT CASSSISDTQYF
15 TRBJ2-7 TRBD2 TRBV7-2 - TGTGCCAGCAGCCGCGCCGGGGGGGGCAGGAAAGAGCAGTACTTC CASSRAGGGRKEQYF
16 TRBJ2-3 - TRBV7-9 few TGTGCCAGCAGCCCAGTAGCGGCGGGTAGCACAGATACGCAGTATTTT CASSPVAAGSTDTQYF